This TCR beta chain originates from a study of blood T cell repertoires in COVID-19. V lost 7 bases to trimming and J lost 5 bases; unmatched junction nucleotides: 8. Germline CDR1 reads LNHDA; CDR2 reads SQIVND (reference sequence). The CDR3 spans 14 residues. Generated by immunoSEQ multiplex PCR, the TCRdb table keeps only in-frame clones and is missing some. The repertoire includes approximately 74,000 clones, under 95% of them detected once, and roughly 5% sits in the top ten. The clonotype was recovered from a woman aged 55-70 years with active COVID-19. The source material was peripheral blood. The V call is TRBV19, the J call TRBJ2-5; TRBD1 matches at 9 bases. CDR3 in DNA: TGTGCCAGTACCATGACAGGGGGTAAGGAGACCCAGTACTTC. Its translation is CASTMTGGKETQYF.